A single sample is the source of the 5 T cell receptor beta chains below, sequenced in a study of blood T cell repertoires in COVID-19. The table came from immunoSEQ multiplex PCR; TCRdb's copy has only in-frame clones and leaves some out. The sample gives fewer than 150,000 clones, about four fifths of which show up once; approximately 16% is in the top ten. Sequencing used peripheral blood. These receptors were collected from a woman between 50 and 59 years old with acute or convalescent COVID-19.

The chain carries TRBV18 and TRBJ2-7; 8 bases line up with TRBD1. Germline loops: CDR1 KGHSH, CDR2 LQKENI. This CDR3 is 15 amino acids long. The trim removed 0 bases at V and 5 bases at J, leaving 6 bases unmatched. The CDR3 DNA sequence: TGTGCCAGCTCACCACCCTGGGACAGGAGCCACGAGCAGTACTTC. The encoded protein is CASSPPWDRSHEQYF.

The J gene is TRBJ1-5, the V gene TRBV2; D gene uncertain. Germline V gene lookup returns CDR1 SNHLY and CDR2 FYNNEI. This CDR3 has 16 residues. V lost 0 bases to trimming and J lost 5 bases, with 14 bases between them. The DNA for the CDR3 is TGTGCCAGCAGTGAAGCGCCACATGGCCCTGATCAGCCCCAGCATTTT. It yields the protein CASSEAPHGPDQPQHF.

This rearrangement joins TRBV3-1 (or the pseudogene TRBV3-2) to TRBJ1-1, with D maybe TRBD1 (5 bases). The CDR3 runs to 13 residues. The germline V gene encodes CDR1 LGHDT and CDR2 YNNKEL (reference sequence). V lost 3 bases and J lost 4, with 9 bases in between. The CDR3, as DNA: TGTGCCAGCAGCCAGGGGAGGGGCACTGAAGCTTTCTTT. Protein sequence: CASSQGRGTEAFF.

The J gene is TRBJ1-5, the V gene TRBV6-6; 11 positions match TRBD1. Germline V gene lookup returns CDR1 MNHNY and CDR2 SVGAGI (reference sequence). The ends lost 5 bases at V and 1 base at J; junction bases unmatched: 7. The CDR3 totals 17 residues. The CDR3 is CASSRTGGTFSNQPQHF. The DNA for the CDR3 is TGTGCCAGCAGTCGGACAGGGGGCACATTCAGCAATCAGCCCCAGCATTTT.

The gene calls are TRBV7-8 and TRBJ2-1; 8 nucleotides match TRBD1. The germline CDR1 and CDR2 sequences are SGHVS and FQNEAQ. The CDR3 has 17 residues. J gave up 3 bases and V 5 bases, and 12 bases lay outside the gene matches. The CDR3 loop reads CASSPTARTGNYNEQFF. The CDR3 nucleotides are TGTGCCAGCAGCCCAACGGCTCGGACAGGGAACTACAATGAGCAGTTCTTC. The entire variable domain, with the rest obtained from reference TRBV7-8 and TRBJ2-1, is as follows: GAGVSQSPRYKVAKRGQDVALRCDPISGHVSLFWYQQALGQGPEFLTYFQNEAQLDKSGLPSDRFFAERPEGSVSTLKIQRTQQEDSAVYLCASSPTARTGNYNEQFFGPGTRLTVL.